Presented here are 7 T cell receptor beta chains from one specimen sequenced in a study of siplizumab effects on memory and regulatory T cells. The repertoire was sequenced with immunoSEQ multiplex PCR; TCRdb's copy has only in-frame clones and lacks some. The sample shows around 95,000 clones, around 92% of them seen only once. The sample consisted of CD4+ T cells sorted from blood. Receptor source: a human donor in good health.

This chain uses TRBV10-3 with TRBJ2-2; 13 bases agree with TRBD2. Germline V gene data show CDR1 as ENHRY and CDR2 as SYGVKD. The CDR3 is 18 amino acids. V shed 3 bases, J shed 4 bases, and the junction held 8 bases outside the gene matches. CDR3 region: CAISDLTSGGAGTGELFF. The CDR3 DNA reads TGTGCCATCAGTGACCTAACTAGCGGGGGGGCCGGCACCGGGGAGCTGTTTTTT.

This clone has only one observation. The chain combines TRBV7-6 with TRBJ2-5; TRBD1 matches at 7 bases. J gave up 1 base and V 3 bases, and 2 bases lay outside the gene matches. Germline V gives CDR1 SGHVS, CDR2 FNYEAQ. The CDR3 extends over 14 amino acids. CDR3 coding DNA: TGTGCCAGCAGCTTTTCAGGGGGCCAAGAGACCCAGTACTTC. This codes for CASSFSGGQETQYF.

V and J are TRBV29-1 and TRBJ2-3; no reliable D call. V was cut by 4 bases and J by 5 bases, with 10 bases left in between. The CDR3 extends over 12 amino acids. Germline V CDR1 and CDR2: SQVTM, ANQGSEA. This CDR3 reads CSVGNGGDTQYF. CDR3 nucleotides: TGCAGCGTTGGAAACGGCGGAGATACGCAGTATTTT.

V usage is TRBV28 and J usage is TRBJ1-5; D ambiguous. V lost 4 bases, J lost 5 bases, and 6 bases lay in between. CDR1 and CDR2 from the germline V gene are MDHEN and SYDVKM. The CDR3 spans 12 residues. The CDR3 coding sequence is TGTGCCAGCAGTTCCCGGGATCAGCCCCAGCATTTT. Residues: CASSSRDQPQHF.

This chain links TRBV7-2 with TRBJ1-2, with 9 bases matching TRBD1. From germline, CDR1 is SGHTA and CDR2 FQGNSA. This CDR3 region has 19 residues. J lost 7 bases, V lost 1 base, and 19 bases had no gene match. CDR3 sequence reads: CASSLVPPSTGGMPSGYTF. The CDR3 coding sequence is TGTGCCAGCAGCTTAGTTCCCCCTTCGACAGGGGGGATGCCGTCTGGCTACACCTTC.

The V call is TRBV6-6, the J call TRBJ2-7; 7 bases map to TRBD2. J gave up 6 bases and V 5 bases, and 13 bases lay outside the gene matches. Germline CDR1 and CDR2: MNHNY and SVGAGI (reference sequence). CDR3 length equals 15 residues. The CDR3 spells CASSPMGGALSEQYF. The CDR3 DNA follows: TGTGCCAGCAGTCCGATGGGAGGGGCCCTCTCCGAGCAGTACTTC.

V gene TRBV7-3 combines with J gene TRBJ2-3, with unresolved D. This CDR3 comprises 13 residues. V lost 5 bases to trimming and J lost 3 bases, with 9 bases between them. Per germline, CDR1 SGHTA and CDR2 FQGTGA. CDR3: CASSPRGTDTQYF. The CDR3 DNA reads TGTGCCAGCAGCCCCCGTGGTACAGATACGCAGTATTTT.